One sample yielded the 32 T cell receptor beta chains listed below, sequenced in a study of CD8+ T cells in alopecia areata. In each case, RNA was isolated and then reverse transcribed into cDNA as the sequencing template. Profiling relied on immunoSEQ multiplex PCR, and the TCRdb table lists in-frame clones only, not all of them. The table includes under 75,000 clones, 45% to 55% detected once. Material: CD8+ T cells sorted from blood, obtained at week 0. These receptors originate from a human donor with alopecia areata.

This clone was seen more than once but under ten times. CDR3 DNA sequence: TGTGCCAGCGGGTATTCGTTGACAGATACGCAGTATTTT. Translation gives CASGYSLTDTQYF. J is TRBJ2-3 and V is TRBV6-5; D gene ambiguous. Germline V gene lookup returns CDR1 MNHEY and CDR2 SVGAGI. CDR3 length: 13 residues. The germline V and J ends were trimmed by 8 bases and 3 bases, with 12 bases remaining between them.

This sequence joins TRBV5-6 and TRBJ2-5; 7 bases line up with TRBD2. The germline gives CDR1 SGHDT, CDR2 YYEEEE. The V gene end was trimmed by 0 bases and the J gene end by 3 bases; junction bases not matched to a gene: 8. The length of the CDR3 is 16 residues. The CDR3 here is CASSLGAGEGEETQYF. CDR3 bases: TGTGCCAGCAGCTTGGGGGCCGGGGAGGGAGAAGAGACCCAGTACTTC.

This clone was counted a few times. The V and J genes are TRBV4-1 and TRBJ1-1, with D uncertain. V lost 2 bases and J lost 4, with 11 bases in between. The CDR3 is 14 amino acids. Germline V CDR1 and CDR2: MGHRA, YSYEKL. The CDR3 DNA is TGCGCCAGCAGCCAAATTCCGTTTAGCACTGAAGCTTTCTTT. Translation gives CASSQIPFSTEAFF.

This clone was picked up one time. The V gene is TRBV7-9, the J gene TRBJ2-7; 7 nucleotides line up with TRBD1. The CDR3 sequence is 15 residues long. Germline trimming cut 1 base from V and 6 bases from J; bases unmatched to any gene: 9. The germline CDR1 and CDR2 sequences are SEHNR and FQNEAQ (reference sequence). CDR3 loop: CASSLGGGGFFEQYF. The CDR3 region has the DNA TGTGCCAGCAGCTTAGGAGGGGGCGGCTTCTTCGAGCAGTACTTC.

The chain uses TRBV30 and TRBJ2-1; perhaps D is TRBD1 or TRBD2 (5 bases each). The CDR3 has 14 residues. Germline V gene sequence: CDR1 GTSNPN, CDR2 SVGIG (reference sequence). V was shortened by 5 bases and J by 1 base, with 12 bases between the two germline ends. The CDR3 is CAWGTEVSYNEQFF. Here the CDR3 DNA reads TGTGCCTGGGGGACGGAGGTATCCTACAATGAGCAGTTCTTC. Supplemented by reference TRBV30 and TRBJ2-1, the full variable domain reads SQTIHQWPATLVQPVGSPLSLECTVEGTSNPNLYWYRQAAGRGLQLLFYSVGIGQISSEVPQNLSASRPQDRQFILSSKKLLLSDSGFYLCAWGTEVSYNEQFFGPGTRLTVL.

This chain joins TRBV29-1 and TRBJ2-6, with D perhaps matching TRBD1 (5 bases). Germline loops: CDR1 SQVTM, CDR2 ANQGSEA. The CDR3 has 14 amino acids. V was cut by 2 bases and J by 2 bases, with 7 bases left in between. CDR3 in DNA: TGCAGCGTTGAACAGGGTGCTGGGGCCAACGTCCTGACTTTC. It codes for CSVEQGAGANVLTF.

This sequence joins TRBV23-1 and TRBJ2-7; 8 positions match TRBD1. TRBV23-1 is annotated as an ORF whose role is uncertain. The CDR3 is 16 amino acids. The V gene end was trimmed by 2 bases and the J gene end by 5 bases; junction bases not matched to a gene: 11. The CDR3 sequence is CASSQLLGQGGHEQYF. CDR3 bases: TGCGCCAGCAGTCAACTCCTCGGACAGGGAGGACACGAGCAGTACTTC.

This clone is labeled as medium-sized. The gene calls are TRBV6-5 and TRBJ2-6; no clear D gene. The germline gives CDR1 MNHEY, CDR2 SVGAGI. This CDR3 comprises 13 residues. The ends were cut back, 2 bases at V and 2 bases at J, with 1 base in the middle. This CDR3 reads CASSYAGANVLTF. For the CDR3, the DNA is TGTGCCAGCAGTTACGCTGGGGCCAACGTCCTGACTTTC.

The gene calls are TRBV19 and TRBJ1-1; maybe TRBD1 (6 bases). V was trimmed by 8 bases and J by 3 bases, leaving 16 bases between them. The CDR3 has 14 residues. Per germline, CDR1 LNHDA and CDR2 SQIVND (reference sequence). The CDR3 is CASGEQGGDTEAFF. CDR3 sequence (DNA): TGTGCCAGTGGCGAACAGGGTGGGGACACTGAAGCTTTCTTT.

This clone was counted between two and nine times. The V gene is TRBV28, the J gene TRBJ2-3; 9 nucleotides align to TRBD2. The CDR3 consists of 14 residues. Germline V CDR1 and CDR2: MDHEN, SYDVKM. The V segment lost 5 bases and the J segment 4 bases; nucleotides outside the gene matches: 4. CDR3 residues: CASSPAGGSDTQYF. In DNA, the CDR3 is TGTGCCAGCAGTCCAGCGGGAGGATCAGATACGCAGTATTTT.

The chain joins TRBV11-2 to TRBJ2-1; 7 bases fit TRBD1. The V gene end was trimmed by 6 bases and the J gene end by 4 bases; junction bases not matched to a gene: 9. Looked up from germline, CDR1 is SGHAT and CDR2 is FQNNGV. There are 15 residues in the CDR3. The CDR3 DNA is TGTGCCAGCAGAAACCGGGACAGACCGTACAATGAGCAGTTCTTC. Translation gives CASRNRDRPYNEQFF.

This sequence joins TRBV9 and TRBJ2-7, with 9 bases that match TRBD1. After removal of 3 bases from V and 4 bases from J, the junction contained 5 bases not matched to a gene. The CDR3 has 14 amino acids. CDR1 is SGDLS and CDR2 is YYNGEE in the germline V gene. CDR3 nucleotides: TGTGCCAGCAGCGCCGGACAGGGGTTATACGAGCAGTACTTC. Protein product: CASSAGQGLYEQYF.

The chain couples TRBV9 to TRBJ2-1, with 8 bases aligning to TRBD2. Germline V CDR1 and CDR2: SGDLS, YYNGEE. After removal of 3 bases from V and 1 base from J, the junction contained 9 bases not matched to a gene. The CDR3 totals 17 residues. The CDR3 sequence: CASSGSQRERSYNEQFF. The DNA of the CDR3 is TGTGCCAGCAGCGGTAGCCAGCGGGAGAGGTCCTACAATGAGCAGTTCTTC.

About this clone itself: The same CDR3 also results from other DNA sequences found in this sample. The V gene is TRBV27, the J gene TRBJ2-7, with D possibly TRBD1 on 5 matching bases. The V and J ends lost 5 bases and 2 bases respectively, with 10 bases between them. CDR1 MNHEY and CDR2 SMNVEV come from the germline V gene (reference sequence). This CDR3 has 13 amino acids. Written as DNA, the CDR3 is TGTGCCAGCAGTGAAGGGGCAACCTACGAGCAGTACTTC. This gives the protein CASSEGATYEQYF.

CDR3 amino acids: CASSLSARVIVGELFF. For the CDR3, the DNA is TGTGCCAGCAGTTTATCTGCCAGGGTCATTGTCGGGGAGCTGTTTTTT. The V gene is TRBV27, the J gene TRBJ2-2, with D possibly being TRBD1 (5 bases). This CDR3 spans 16 amino acids. V lost 0 bases to trimming and J lost 7 bases, with 15 bases between them. Germline V gene data show CDR1 as MNHEY and CDR2 as SMNVEV (reference sequence).

The chain combines TRBV30 with TRBJ1-2; possible D gene TRBD1, 6 bases. The CDR3 contains 14 residues. CDR1 is GTSNPN and CDR2 is SVGIG in the germline V gene (reference sequence). V was clipped by 2 bases and J by 6 bases, with 16 bases between them. This chain's CDR3 is CAWSWGGGNNGYTF. CDR3 nucleotide sequence: TGTGCCTGGAGTTGGGGAGGGGGAAACAATGGCTACACCTTC.

This chain connects TRBV21-1 to TRBJ2-5; the D call in the table, TRBD2, was not verified against the DNA. TRBV21-1 corresponds to a pseudogene. The CDR3 length is 12 residues. This chain's CDR3 is CASWDSQETQYF. As DNA, the CDR3 is TGTGCCAGCTGGGACTCACAAGAGACCCAGTACTTC.

This clone appeared a few times. This CDR3 is CASTPPDSSNQPQHF. The CDR3 DNA reads TGTGCCAGCACCCCCCCGGACAGTAGCAATCAGCCCCAGCATTTT. This rearrangement joins TRBV28 to TRBJ1-5; TRBD1 might be the D (6 bases). V was trimmed by 7 bases and J by 0 bases, leaving 13 bases between them. The CDR3 is 15 amino acids. CDR1 and CDR2 (germline): MDHEN, SYDVKM.

The CDR3 protein is CASSPDNSYEQYF. DNA of the CDR3: TGTGCCAGCAGCCCTGACAACTCCTACGAGCAGTACTTC. V gene TRBV14 combines with J gene TRBJ2-7; no definite D call. This CDR3 contains 13 residues. Germline V gene lookup returns CDR1 SGHDN and CDR2 FVKESK. Trimming pared 4 bases from V and 0 bases from J, leaving 7 bases between.

This clone was seen more than once but under ten times. The chain is built from TRBV9 and TRBJ2-1, with D hard to call. Germline CDR1 SGDLS, CDR2 YYNGEE. The CDR3 is 13 residues long. V lost 0 bases and J lost 10, with 11 bases in between. CDR3 coding DNA: TGTGCCAGCAGCGTAGTTAATGGCGCGGAGCAGTTCTTC. Its translation is CASSVVNGAEQFF.

This clone was detected only a few times. This rearrangement joins TRBV27 to TRBJ1-2; D is undetermined. V lost 5 bases and J 2 bases, leaving 12 bases between the germline ends. CDR1 is MNHEY, CDR2 SMNVEV, per germline (reference sequence). This CDR3 has 14 residues. CDR3 sequence: CASSPGKRNYGYTF. CDR3 nucleotide sequence: TGTGCCAGCAGTCCCGGAAAGAGGAACTATGGCTACACCTTC.

The rearrangement joins TRBV30 to TRBJ1-4; maybe TRBD1 (5 bases). Deletions cut 3 bases from V and 7 bases from J, with 12 bases between. The CDR3 sequence is 13 residues long. Germline assignment: CDR1 GTSNPN and CDR2 SVGIG (reference sequence). The CDR3 here is CAWRGREREKLFF. Here the CDR3 DNA reads TGTGCCTGGAGGGGCAGGGAGCGTGAAAAACTGTTTTTT.

The rearrangement joins TRBV29-1 to TRBJ2-1, with D hard to call. The CDR3 consists of 13 residues. The V end lost 1 base, the J end lost 3 bases, and 7 bases lay between the germline ends. Germline V gene data show CDR1 as SQVTM and CDR2 as ANQGSEA. In DNA form, the CDR3 reads TGCAGCGTTGAAGGGGGTTACTACAATGAGCAGTTCTTC. It encodes CSVEGGYYNEQFF.

This chain connects TRBV27 to TRBJ2-7; D might be TRBD2 (5 bases). The germline V gene encodes CDR1 MNHEY and CDR2 SMNVEV (reference sequence). This CDR3 spans 13 amino acids. V lost 2 bases and J lost 6, with 11 bases in between. CDR3 in DNA: TGTGCCAGCAGTTTAAGCGGCCACATCGAGCAGTACTTC. The encoded protein is CASSLSGHIEQYF.

This clone was observed a few times. The rearrangement uses TRBV25-1 and TRBJ2-3, with D possibly matching TRBD1 (6 bases). CDR3 size: 17 residues. The V end was cut by 6 bases, the J end by 2 bases, with 21 bases between. Germline assignment: CDR1 MGHDK and CDR2 SYGVNS. The CDR3 nucleotides read TGTGCCAGCAGAGGCCAGGGGAAGCTCTATTCCACAGATACGCAGTATTTT. Amino acid sequence: CASRGQGKLYSTDTQYF.

The J gene is TRBJ2-1, the V gene TRBV30; 8 bases map to TRBD2. There are 13 residues in the CDR3. Germline CDR1 GTSNPN, CDR2 SVGIG (reference sequence). The V gene end was trimmed by 5 bases and the J gene end by 6 bases; junction bases not matched to a gene: 6. CDR3 amino acids: CAWGLAYPNEQFF. CDR3 nucleotides: TGTGCCTGGGGACTAGCTTACCCCAATGAGCAGTTCTTC.

The chain carries TRBV27 and TRBJ2-1; the D is unclear. V was pared by 7 bases and J by 6 bases, with 13 bases between. CDR3 length: 13 residues. Germline-derived CDR1 and CDR2 are MNHEY and SMNVEV (reference sequence). The CDR3 DNA reads TGTGCCAGCACCCTGTTACCGGGCAATGAGCAGTTCTTC. It codes for CASTLLPGNEQFF.

The CDR3 here is CASSFRQGGGYTF. The CDR3 nucleotides are TGTGCCAGCAGTTTTCGTCAGGGGGGAGGCTACACCTTC. The chain joins TRBV27 to TRBJ1-2, with 7 bases lining up with TRBD1. The CDR3 covers 13 residues. Germline V CDR1 and CDR2: MNHEY, SMNVEV (reference sequence). V gave up 3 bases and J gave up 8 bases; unmatched junction bases: 6.

The J gene is TRBJ2-5, the V gene TRBV29-1; 10 bases are shared with TRBD1. The CDR3 loop spans 13 amino acids. V lost 5 bases to trimming and J lost 5 bases; unmatched junction nucleotides: 5. Germline V gene data show CDR1 as SQVTM and CDR2 as ANQGSEA. The CDR3 DNA is TGCAGCGTTAGGGACAGGGGAAAGGAGACCCAGTACTTC. This gives the protein CSVRDRGKETQYF. Using reference TRBV29-1 and TRBJ2-5 for the parts outside the CDR3, the full variable domain is SAVISQKPSRDICQRGTSLTIQCQVDSQVTMMFWYRQQPGQSLTLIATANQGSEATYESGFVIDKFPISRPNLTFSTLTVSNMSPEDSSIYLCSVRDRGKETQYFGPGTRLLVL.

Here the CDR3 DNA reads TGTGCCTGGAGTGTACGGGGACCATACACTGAAGCTTTCTTT. Encoded protein: CAWSVRGPYTEAFF. The chain has TRBV30 and TRBJ1-1; the D gene is possibly TRBD1 (5 bases). Trimming shortened V by 0 bases and J by 3 bases, and 11 bases separated the two germline ends. This CDR3 has 14 residues. Per germline, CDR1 GTSNPN and CDR2 SVGIG (reference sequence).

The rearrangement uses TRBV29-1 and TRBJ2-1, with a weak D call TRBD2 (7 bases). Trimming took off 3 bases at V and 10 bases at J, with 16 bases between the two ends. Looked up from germline, CDR1 is SQVTM and CDR2 is ANQGSEA. The CDR3 has 13 residues. The CDR3 loop reads CSVESSAGAEQFF. The CDR3 coding sequence is TGCAGCGTTGAGTCAAGTGCGGGGGCCGAGCAGTTCTTC.

A few counts support this clone. The gene calls are TRBV7-9 and TRBJ2-2; D not certain. CDR1 and CDR2 (germline): SEHNR, FQNEAQ (reference sequence). Trimming removed 6 bases at V and 4 bases at J, with 3 bases between. The CDR3 has 11 amino acids. The CDR3 DNA is TGTGCCAGCAGGTCCACCGGGGAGCTGTTTTTT. Protein: CASRSTGELFF.